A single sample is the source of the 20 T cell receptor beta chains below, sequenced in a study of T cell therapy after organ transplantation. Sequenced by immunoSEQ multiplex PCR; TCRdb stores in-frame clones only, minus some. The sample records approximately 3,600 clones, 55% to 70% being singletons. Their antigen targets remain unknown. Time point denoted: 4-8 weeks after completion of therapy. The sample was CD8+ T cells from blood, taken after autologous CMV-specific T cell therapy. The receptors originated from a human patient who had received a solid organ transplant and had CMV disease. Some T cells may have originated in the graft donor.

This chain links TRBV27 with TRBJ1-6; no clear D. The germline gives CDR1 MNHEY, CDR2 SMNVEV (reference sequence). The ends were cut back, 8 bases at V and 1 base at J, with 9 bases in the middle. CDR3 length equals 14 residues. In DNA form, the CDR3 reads TGTGCCAGCGGGGTAGGGTCCTATAATTCACCCCTCCACTTT. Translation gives CASGVGSYNSPLHF.

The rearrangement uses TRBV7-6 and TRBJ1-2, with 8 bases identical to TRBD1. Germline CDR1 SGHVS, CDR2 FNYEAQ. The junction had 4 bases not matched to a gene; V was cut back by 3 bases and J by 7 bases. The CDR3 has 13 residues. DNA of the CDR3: TGTGCCAGCAGCTTTTCAGGGGGCGCTGGCTACACCTTC. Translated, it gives CASSFSGGAGYTF. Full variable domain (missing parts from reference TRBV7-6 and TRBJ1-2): GAGVSQSPRYKVTKRGQDVALRCDPISGHVSLYWYRQALGQGPEFLTYFNYEAQQDKSGLPNDRFSAERPEGSISTLTIQRTEQRDSAMYRCASSFSGGAGYTFGSGTRLTVV.

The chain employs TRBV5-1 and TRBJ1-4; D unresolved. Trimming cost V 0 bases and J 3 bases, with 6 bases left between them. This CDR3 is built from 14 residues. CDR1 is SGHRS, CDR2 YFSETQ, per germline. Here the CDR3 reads CASSLEPPNEKLFF. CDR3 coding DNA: TGCGCCAGCAGCTTGGAACCGCCTAATGAAAAACTGTTTTTT.

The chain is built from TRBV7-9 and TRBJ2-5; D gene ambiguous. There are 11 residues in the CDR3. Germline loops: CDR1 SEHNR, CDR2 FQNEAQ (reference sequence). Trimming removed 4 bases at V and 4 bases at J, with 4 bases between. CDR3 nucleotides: TGTGCCAGCAGCTGGGGAGAGACCCAGTACTTC. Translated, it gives CASSWGETQYF.

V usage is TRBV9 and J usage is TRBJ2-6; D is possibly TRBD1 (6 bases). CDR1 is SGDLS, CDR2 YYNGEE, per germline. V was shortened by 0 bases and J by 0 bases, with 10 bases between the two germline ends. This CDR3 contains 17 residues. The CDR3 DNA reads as TGTGCCAGCAGCGTAGAGGACAGCTACTCTGGGGCCAACGTCCTGACTTTC. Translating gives CASSVEDSYSGANVLTF.

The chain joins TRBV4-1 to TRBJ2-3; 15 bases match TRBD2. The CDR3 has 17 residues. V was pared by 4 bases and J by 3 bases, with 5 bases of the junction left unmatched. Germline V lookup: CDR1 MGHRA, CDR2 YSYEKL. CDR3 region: CASSLGLAGGRTDTQYF. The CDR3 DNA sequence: TGCGCCAGCAGCCTGGGACTAGCGGGAGGAAGAACAGATACGCAGTATTTT.

CDR3 in DNA: TGTGCCACCAGCAGAGCCTTAGGACTATCTCCCGCAGAGACCCAGTACTTC. Translated, it gives CATSRALGLSPAETQYF. The V and J genes are TRBV15 and TRBJ2-5, with D perhaps TRBD2 (6 bases). V lost 1 base and J lost 4, with 19 bases in between. The germline V gene encodes CDR1 LNHNV and CDR2 YYDKDF (reference sequence). The CDR3 is made up of 17 amino acids.

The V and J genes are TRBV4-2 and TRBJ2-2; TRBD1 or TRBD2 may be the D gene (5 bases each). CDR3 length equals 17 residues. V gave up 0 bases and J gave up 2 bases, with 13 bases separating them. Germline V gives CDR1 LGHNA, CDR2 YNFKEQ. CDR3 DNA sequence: TGTGCCAGCAGCCAAGATCCGGGGACGGGCAACACCGGGGAGCTGTTTTTT. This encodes CASSQDPGTGNTGELFF.

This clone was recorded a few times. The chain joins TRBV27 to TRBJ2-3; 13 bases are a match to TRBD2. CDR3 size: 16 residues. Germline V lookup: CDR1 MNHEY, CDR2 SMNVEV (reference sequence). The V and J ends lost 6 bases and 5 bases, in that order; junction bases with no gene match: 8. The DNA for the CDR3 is TGTGCCAGCAGCGCGACTAGCGGGAGGCTGATAGATACGCAGTATTTT. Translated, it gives CASSATSGRLIDTQYF.

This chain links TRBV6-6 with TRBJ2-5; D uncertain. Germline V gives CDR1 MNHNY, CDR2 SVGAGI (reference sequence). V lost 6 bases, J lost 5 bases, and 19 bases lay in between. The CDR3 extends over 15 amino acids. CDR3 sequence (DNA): TGTGCCAGCAGCCGCCCTCAGACGGACGATGAGACCCAGTACTTC. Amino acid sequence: CASSRPQTDDETQYF.

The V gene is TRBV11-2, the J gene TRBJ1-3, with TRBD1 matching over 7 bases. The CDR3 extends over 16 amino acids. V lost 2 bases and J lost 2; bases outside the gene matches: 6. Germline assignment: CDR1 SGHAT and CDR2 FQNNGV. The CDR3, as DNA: TGTGCCAGCAGCTTATCGACAGGGCGACCTGGAAACACCATATATTTT. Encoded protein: CASSLSTGRPGNTIYF.

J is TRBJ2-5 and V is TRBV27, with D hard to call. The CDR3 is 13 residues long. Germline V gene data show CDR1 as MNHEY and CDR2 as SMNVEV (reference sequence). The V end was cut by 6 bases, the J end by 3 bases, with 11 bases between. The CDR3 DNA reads TGTGCCAGCAGAAGAGGTCTGGAAGAGACCCAGTACTTC. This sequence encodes CASRRGLEETQYF.

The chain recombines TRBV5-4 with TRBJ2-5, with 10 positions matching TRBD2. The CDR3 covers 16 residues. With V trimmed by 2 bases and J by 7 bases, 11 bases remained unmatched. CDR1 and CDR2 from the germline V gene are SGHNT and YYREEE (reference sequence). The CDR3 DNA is TGTGCCAGCAGCTTACGGACTAGCGGCGGCCGCTTGACCCAGTACTTC. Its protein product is CASSLRTSGGRLTQYF.

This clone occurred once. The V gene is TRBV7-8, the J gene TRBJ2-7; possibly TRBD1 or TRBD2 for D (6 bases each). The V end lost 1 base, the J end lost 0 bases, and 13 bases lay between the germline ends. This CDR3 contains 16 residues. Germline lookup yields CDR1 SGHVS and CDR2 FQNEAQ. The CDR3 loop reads CASSLVGGPGSYEQYV. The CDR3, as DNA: TGTGCCAGCAGCTTAGTGGGGGGCCCCGGCTCCTACGAGCAGTACGTC.

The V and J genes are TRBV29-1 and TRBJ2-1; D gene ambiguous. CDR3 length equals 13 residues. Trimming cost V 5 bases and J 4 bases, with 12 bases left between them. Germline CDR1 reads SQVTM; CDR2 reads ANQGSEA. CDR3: CSVLDQLYNEQFF. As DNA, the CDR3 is TGCAGCGTTCTTGACCAACTATACAATGAGCAGTTCTTC.

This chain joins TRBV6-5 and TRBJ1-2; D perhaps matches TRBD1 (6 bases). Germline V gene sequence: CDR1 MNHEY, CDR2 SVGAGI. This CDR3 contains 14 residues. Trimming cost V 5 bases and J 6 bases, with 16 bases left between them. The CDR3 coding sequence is TGTGCCAGCAGTCATCAAGGGGGGGGCGATGGCTACACCTTC. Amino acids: CASSHQGGGDGYTF.

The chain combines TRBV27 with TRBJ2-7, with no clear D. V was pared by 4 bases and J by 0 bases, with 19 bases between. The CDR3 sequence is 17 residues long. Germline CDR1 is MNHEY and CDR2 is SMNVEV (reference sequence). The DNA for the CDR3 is TGTGCCAGCAGTTCCTATCCGGTCGCCCCCAGCTCCTACGAGCAGTACTTC. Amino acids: CASSSYPVAPSSYEQYF.

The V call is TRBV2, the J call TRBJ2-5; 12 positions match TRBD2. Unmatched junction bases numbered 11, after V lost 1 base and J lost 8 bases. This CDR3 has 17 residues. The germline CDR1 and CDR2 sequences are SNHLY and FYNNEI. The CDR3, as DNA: TGTGCCAGCAGTGAAGGGGCTAGCGGGAGGGGGAGTGGAACCCAGTACTTC. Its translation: CASSEGASGRGSGTQYF.

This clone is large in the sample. In DNA form, the CDR3 reads TGTGCCAGCACCGAATATGGATCCCCCCGAGATCTCTACGAGCAGTACGTC. This codes for CASTEYGSPRDLYEQYV. The rearrangement joins TRBV27 to TRBJ2-7, with D hard to call. Trimming pared 7 bases from V and 3 bases from J, leaving 25 bases between. Germline assignment: CDR1 MNHEY and CDR2 SMNVEV (reference sequence). The CDR3 loop spans 17 amino acids.

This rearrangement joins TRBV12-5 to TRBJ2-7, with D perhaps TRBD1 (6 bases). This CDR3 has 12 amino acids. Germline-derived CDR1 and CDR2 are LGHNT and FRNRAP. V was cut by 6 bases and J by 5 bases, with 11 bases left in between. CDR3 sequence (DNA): TGTGCTAGTGGGTCCAGGGGAAACGAGCAGTACTTC. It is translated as CASGSRGNEQYF.